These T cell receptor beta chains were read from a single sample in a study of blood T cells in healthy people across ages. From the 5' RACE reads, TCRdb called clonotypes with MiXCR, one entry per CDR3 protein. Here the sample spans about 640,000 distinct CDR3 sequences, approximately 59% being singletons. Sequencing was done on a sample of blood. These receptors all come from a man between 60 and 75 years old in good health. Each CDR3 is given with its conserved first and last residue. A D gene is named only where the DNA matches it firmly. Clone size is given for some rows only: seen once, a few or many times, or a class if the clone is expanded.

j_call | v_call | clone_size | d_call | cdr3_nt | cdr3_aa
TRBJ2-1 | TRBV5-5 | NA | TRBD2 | TGTGCCAGCAGCTTGGCCCCAACTAGCGGGGGGGCCTACAATGAGCAGTTCTTC | CASSLAPTSGGAYNEQFF
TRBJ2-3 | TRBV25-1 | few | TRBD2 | TGTGCCAGCAGTGCCCAGACTAGCGGGGGGGCCGACACGCAGTATTTT | CASSAQTSGGADTQYF
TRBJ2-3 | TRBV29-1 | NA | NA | TGCAGCGTTGGGCCCCAGGGCACAGATACGCAGTATTTT | CSVGPQGTDTQYF
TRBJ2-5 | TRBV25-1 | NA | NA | TGTGCCAGCAGTGAATTATCCCCGGGTGAGACCCAGTACTTC | CASSELSPGETQYF
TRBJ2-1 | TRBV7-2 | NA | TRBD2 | TGTGCCAGCAGCCCGCGACCTAGCGGGGGGCTTGACAATGAGCAGTTCTTC | CASSPRPSGGLDNEQFF
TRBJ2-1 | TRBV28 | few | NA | TGTGCCAGCAGTTTAGTCAGTTTAGAGCAGTTCTTC | CASSLVSLEQFF
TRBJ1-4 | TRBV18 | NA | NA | TGTGCCAGCTCACTGTCTAAGACTGACGGCGATGAAAAACTGTTTTTT | CASSLSKTDGDEKLFF
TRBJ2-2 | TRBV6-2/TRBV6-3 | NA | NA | TGTGCCAGCAGTCCCGGGACCGCCCAAGGGAACACCGGGGAGCTGTTTTTT | CASSPGTAQGNTGELFF
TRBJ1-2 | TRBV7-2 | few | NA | TGTGCCAGCAGCTTAGAGACAGGAGCCTATGGCTACACCTTC | CASSLETGAYGYTF
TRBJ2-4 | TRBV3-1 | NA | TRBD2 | TGTGCCAGCAGCCACCTGGGACTAGCCCACGCCAAAAACATTCAGTACTTC | CASSHLGLAHAKNIQYF
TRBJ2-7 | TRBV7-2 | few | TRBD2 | TGTGCCAGCAGCTTATCTAGCGGATCCTCCTACGAGCAGTACTTC | CASSLSSGSSYEQYF
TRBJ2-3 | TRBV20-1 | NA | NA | TGCAGTGCTCTTTCTGGGGGGACGTACACAGATACGCAGTATTTT | CSALSGGTYTDTQYF
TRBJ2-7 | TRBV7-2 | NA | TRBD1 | TGTGCCAGCAGCTTAGACCCGGGACAGGCCTGCGAGCAGTACTTC | CASSLDPGQACEQYF
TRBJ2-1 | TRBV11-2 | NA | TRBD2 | TGTGCCAGCAGCAATATCCTCCAGCGGGGGGGGTCTGAGCAGTTCTTC | CASSNILQRGGSEQFF
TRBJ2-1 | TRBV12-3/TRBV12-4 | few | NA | TGTGCCAGCAGTCCCGGGGCAGGGGCCTACAATGAGCAGTTCTTC | CASSPGAGAYNEQFF
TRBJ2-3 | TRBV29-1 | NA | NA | TGCAGCGTCGACTCCAGGGCTGGGGACACAGATACGCAGTATTTT | CSVDSRAGDTDTQYF
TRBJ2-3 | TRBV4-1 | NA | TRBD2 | TGCGCCAGCAGCCTGAGACTAGCGGCTAACACAGATACGCAGTATTTT | CASSLRLAANTDTQYF
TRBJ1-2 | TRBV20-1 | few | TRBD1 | TGCAGTGCTAGGGACAGGGGGCCTAACTATGGCTACACCTTC | CSARDRGPNYGYTF
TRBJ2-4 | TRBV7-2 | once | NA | TGTGCCAGCAACTTATCGCTAGTAGGAAACATTCAGTACTTC | CASNLSLVGNIQYF
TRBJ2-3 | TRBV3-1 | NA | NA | TGTGCCAGCAGCCAAGTGGCATTAGATACGCAGTATTTT | CASSQVALDTQYF
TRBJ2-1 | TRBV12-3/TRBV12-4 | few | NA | TGTGCCAGCAGACCCCGAGAAAGCGGGTCGGCTGAGCAGTTCTTC | CASRPRESGSAEQFF
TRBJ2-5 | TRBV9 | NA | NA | TGTGCCAGCAGCCCCCGACCCGGAGAGACCCAGTACTTC | CASSPRPGETQYF
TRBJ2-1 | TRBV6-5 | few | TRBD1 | TGTGCCAGCAGTTACTCCGGGACAGGGGGCTACAATGAGCAGTTCTTC | CASSYSGTGGYNEQFF
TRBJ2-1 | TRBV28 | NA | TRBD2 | TGTGCCAGCAGCTCCCTAGCGGCGGCGGCACACAATGAGCAGTTCTTC | CASSSLAAAAHNEQFF
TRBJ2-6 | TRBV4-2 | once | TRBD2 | TGTGCCAGCAGCCAAGAACGAGCGGGGGGCTCTGGGGCCAACGTCCTGACTTTC | CASSQERAGGSGANVLTF
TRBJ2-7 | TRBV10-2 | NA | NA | TGCGCCAGCAAGCGCCTAGCGACAGGCTACGAGCAGTACTTC | CASKRLATGYEQYF
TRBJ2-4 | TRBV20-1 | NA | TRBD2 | TGCAGTGCTAGAGTCGTACTAGCGGGGGGGAACATTCAGTACTTC | CSARVVLAGGNIQYF
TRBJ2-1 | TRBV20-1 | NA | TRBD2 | TGCAGTGCCCGGGAGACCGGGGGGGCCTCTTTCAACAATGAGCAGTTCTTC | CSARETGGASFNNEQFF
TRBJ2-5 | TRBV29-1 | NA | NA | TGCAGCGTTGATTACTTGGGGCAAGAGACCCAGTACTTC | CSVDYLGQETQYF
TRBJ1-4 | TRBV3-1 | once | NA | TGTGCCAGCAGCCGGACCCAAGGACGTGAAAAACTGTTTTTT | CASSRTQGREKLFF
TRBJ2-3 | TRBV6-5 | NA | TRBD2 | TGTGCCCGCAGTTACCATAGCGGGGACACAGATACGCAGTATTTT | CARSYHSGDTDTQYF
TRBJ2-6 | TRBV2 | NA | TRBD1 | TGTGCCGGATCGGGACAGTCCCCCACCTCTGGGGCCAACGTCCTGACTTTC | CAGSGQSPTSGANVLTF
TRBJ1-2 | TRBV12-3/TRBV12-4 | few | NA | TGTGCCAGCAATCGGGGGTTGGGAGGCTACACCTTC | CASNRGLGGYTF
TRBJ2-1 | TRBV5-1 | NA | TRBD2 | TGCGCCAGCAGCCAAGATCCGGGAGGGGATGAGCAGTTCTTC | CASSQDPGGDEQFF
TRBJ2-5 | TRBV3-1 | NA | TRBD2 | TGTGCCAGCAGCCAAGACGGGAGGTTCCAAGAGACCCAGTACTTC | CASSQDGRFQETQYF
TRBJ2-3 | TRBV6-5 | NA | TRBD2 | TGTGCCAGCAGCTCTAGCGGGGGTTTCACAGATACGCAGTATTTT | CASSSSGGFTDTQYF
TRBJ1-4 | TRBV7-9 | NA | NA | TGTGCCAGCAGCAAGGGGGTAACTAATGAAAAACTGTTTTTT | CASSKGVTNEKLFF
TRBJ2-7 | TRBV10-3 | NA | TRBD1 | TGTGCCATCCGAGGACAGGGAGCCTACGAGCAGTACTTC | CAIRGQGAYEQYF
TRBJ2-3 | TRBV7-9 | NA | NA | TGTGCCAGCAGCTTGGGACTGATCACAGATACGCAGTATTTT | CASSLGLITDTQYF
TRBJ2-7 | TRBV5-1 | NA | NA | TGCGCCAGCAGCTTGGGGCCGGGGCTGTCCTACGAGCAGTACTTC | CASSLGPGLSYEQYF
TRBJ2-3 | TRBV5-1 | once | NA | TGCACCAGCAGCGCCGGACCCTCCACAGATACGCAGTATTTT | CTSSAGPSTDTQYF
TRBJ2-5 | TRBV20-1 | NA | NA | TGCAGTGCTAGAGATATTCTAGCCCCATACCAAGAGACCCAGTACTTC | CSARDILAPYQETQYF
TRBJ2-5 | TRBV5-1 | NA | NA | TGCGCCAGCAGCTTTGGTGTTACCATGGGGACCCAGTACTTC | CASSFGVTMGTQYF
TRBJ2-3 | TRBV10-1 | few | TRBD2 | TGCGCCAGCAGTGCTTCCCTAGCGGGGGACACAGATACGCAGTATTTT | CASSASLAGDTDTQYF
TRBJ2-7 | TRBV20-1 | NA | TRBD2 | TGCAGTGCTAGAGGCGGGGGGCGGAGGTACGAGCAGTACTTC | CSARGGGRRYEQYF
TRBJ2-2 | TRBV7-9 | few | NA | TGTGCCAGCAGCTTAGCGCCTCCCGGGGAGCTGTTTTTT | CASSLAPPGELFF
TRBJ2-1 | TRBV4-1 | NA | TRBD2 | TGCGCCAGCAGCCAAGAGTCCCTGCGGGGGGGCAGGAAGAATGAGCAGTTCTTC | CASSQESLRGGRKNEQFF
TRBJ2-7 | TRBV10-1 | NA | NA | TGCGCCAGCAGTGAGGGTGGGACAAGTAACGAGCAGTACTTC | CASSEGGTSNEQYF
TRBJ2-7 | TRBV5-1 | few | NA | TGCGCCAGCAGCTTTCTGGACTCCTACAATGAGCAGTACTTC | CASSFLDSYNEQYF
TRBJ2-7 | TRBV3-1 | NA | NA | TGTGCCAGCAGCCATGCACCCTCGACGCTACACGTCTACGAGCAGTACTTC | CASSHAPSTLHVYEQYF
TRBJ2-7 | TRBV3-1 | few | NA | TGTGCCAGCAGCCGCCCCCTCGAGCAGTACTTC | CASSRPLEQYF